This T cell receptor beta chain stems from a study of cytomegalovirus exposure and HLA in healthy donors. A word on this clone: What it binds is not known.

Primers: 60 Vbeta forward and 13 Jbeta reverse. Per the study methods: An analysis performed later counted 81 million or so unique TCR beta chains (approximately 10 million of them shared). Assay used: immunoSEQ multiplex PCR; TCRdb lists only in-frame clones, some missing. D and trimming were read from the DNA, whereas the V and J calls and clone size are those reported in that table. The sample consists of 150,000 to 200,000 clones, around 75% of them appearing once. Germline V CDR1 and CDR2: MNHEY, SVGAGI. The CDR3 consists of 15 residues. Trimming left V 0 bases short and J 6 bases short, with 15 bases between. Study results and caveats: CMV serostatus was the only immune exposure information that was available. Researchers counted 164 TCR beta chains as cytomegalovirus-associated.

This receptor was taken from a woman aged 50 to 60 in good health and CMV-seronegative. The chain is built from TRBV6-5 and TRBJ2-7, with D hard to call. Sequencing was done on a sample of PBMCs. CDR3 DNA: TGTGCCAGCAGTTACTCGAGTCTAGTGTCGCTCGAGCAGTACTTC. Translated: CASSYSSLVSLEQYF.